These T cell receptor beta chains were read from a single sample in a study of shared T cell receptors in the human thymus. The protocol was immunoSEQ multiplex PCR, while the TCRdb copy is restricted to in-frame clones and leaves out a portion. The sample comprises 630,000 or so clones, around 87% of which are singletons, and 0.009% to 0.0095% rests with the top ten. In addition, the sample was reused for a study of human thymus T cells.

Sequencing was carried out using thymocytes. The receptors shown here come from a boy younger than two with a congenital heart defect. CDR3s include the opening cysteine and the closing phenylalanine or tryptophan. D genes are given only for firm matches. Size is omitted from some rows. Given values are once, few, many or a class for expanded clones.

V gene,clone size,J gene,D gene,CDR3 protein,CDR3 DNA
TRBV5-1,-,TRBJ2-3,-,CASSSCLACTDTQYF,TGCGCCAGCAGTTCGTGCCTAGCTTGTACAGATACGCAGTATTTT
TRBV20-1,-,TRBJ2-5,TRBD2,CSAGRGKRSDF,TGCAGTGCTGGGAGGGGTAAGAGATCGGACTTC
TRBV4-3,-,TRBJ1-3,TRBD1,CASSPSHTGASGNTIYF,TGCGCCAGCAGCCCATCTCACACAGGGGCCTCTGGAAACACCATATATTTT
TRBV27,-,TRBJ1-2,TRBD1,CASSFTSDRGRGYTF,TGTGCCAGCAGTTTTACCTCGGACAGGGGGCGAGGCTACACCTTC
TRBV25-1,-,TRBJ2-1,-,CASSEYIRSGGEQFF,TGTGCCAGCAGTGAATATATAAGGAGTGGCGGCGAGCAGTTCTTC
TRBV11-2,-,TRBJ2-2,-,CASLNLGLWKNTGELFF,TGTGCCAGCTTAAATCTGGGACTGTGGAAGAACACCGGGGAGCTGTTTTTT
TRBV19,-,TRBJ2-3,-,CASTPSGETDTQYF,TGTGCCAGTACTCCCTCGGGGGAAACAGATACGCAGTATTTT
TRBV10-2,-,TRBJ1-1,TRBD1,CAILVPGQANTEAFF,TGCGCCATCTTAGTTCCGGGACAGGCGAACACTGAAGCTTTCTTT
TRBV9,-,TRBJ2-2,-,CASSVSLAVTGELFF,TGTGCCAGCAGCGTATCACTAGCAGTTACCGGGGAGCTGTTTTTT
TRBV27,-,TRBJ2-1,-,CASRSTSLCNEQFF,TGTGCCAGCAGGTCCACTAGCTTATGCAATGAGCAGTTCTTC
TRBV29-1,-,TRBJ2-1,TRBD2,CSVDRVAGRYNEQFF,TGCAGCGTTGACAGGGTAGCGGGACGCTACAATGAGCAGTTCTTC
TRBV4-3,-,TRBJ2-1,-,CASSQDMRRALYNEQFF,TGCGCCAGCAGCCAAGATATGCGGAGGGCCCTCTACAATGAGCAGTTCTTC
TRBV25-1,-,TRBJ2-1,TRBD2,CASRVNINGTSGSVEQFF,TGTGCCAGCAGAGTAAATATCAACGGGACTAGCGGGAGCGTTGAGCAGTTCTTC
TRBV6-5,-,TRBJ2-2,-,CASSYLVSGNTGELFF,TGTGCCAGCAGTTATTTGGTTAGCGGCAACACCGGGGAGCTGTTTTTT
TRBV12-5,-,TRBJ2-1,-,CASDRDNHNEQFF,TGTGCTAGTGACCGGGATAACCACAATGAGCAGTTCTTC
TRBV27,-,TRBJ2-3,-,CASSFAGLTDTQYF,TGTGCCAGCAGTTTCGCGGGACTCACAGATACGCAGTATTTT
TRBV6-5,-,TRBJ1-2,-,CASSYGGDYDYGYTF,TGTGCCAGCAGTTACGGAGGGGATTACGACTATGGCTACACCTTC
TRBV10-3,-,TRBJ1-2,-,CAISESAGSYGYTF,TGTGCCATCAGTGAGTCCGCAGGGTCTTATGGCTACACCTTC
TRBV4-2,-,TRBJ1-2,-,CASSQTRGGLADGYTF,TGTGCCAGCAGCCAAACTCGGGGGGGCCTGGCTGATGGCTACACCTTC
TRBV7-9,-,TRBJ1-2,TRBD1,CATHRDRGPQYYGYTF,TGTGCCACCCACAGGGACAGGGGACCACAATACTATGGCTACACCTTC
TRBV9,few,TRBJ2-1,-,CASSPLSLSSYNEQFF,TGTGCCAGCAGCCCGCTGAGCTTGAGCTCCTACAATGAGCAGTTCTTC
TRBV14,-,TRBJ1-2,TRBD1,CASSLLGGRGPPYGYTF,TGTGCCAGCAGCCTCCTGGGGGGCAGGGGGCCACCCTATGGCTACACCTTC
TRBV7-6,-,TRBJ2-3,-,CASSSWGRLTDTQYF,TGTGCCAGCAGCTCGTGGGGCAGACTCACAGATACGCAGTATTTT
TRBV5-1,-,TRBJ1-3,TRBD1,CASSSSTGQAGNTIYF,TGCGCCAGCAGCTCATCGACCGGACAGGCTGGAAACACCATATATTTT
TRBV6-1,-,TRBJ2-7,-,CASSGPVYEQYF,TGTGCCAGCAGTGGCCCCGTATACGAGCAGTACTTC
TRBV7-2,-,TRBJ2-4,-,CASSSIMTLAKNIQYF,TGTGCCAGCAGCTCAATTATGACACTAGCCAAAAACATTCAGTACTTC
TRBV9,-,TRBJ1-6,TRBD1,CASSEDRVSSPLHF,TGTGCCAGCAGCGAAGACAGGGTGAGTTCACCCCTCCACTTT
TRBV2,-,TRBJ2-7,-,CASKTDGGLYEQYF,TGTGCCAGCAAAACCGACGGCGGCTTATACGAGCAGTACTTC
TRBV7-6,-,TRBJ2-1,TRBD2,CASSLGTSGTNEQFF,TGTGCCAGCAGCCTCGGGACTAGCGGAACAAATGAGCAGTTCTTC
TRBV14,-,TRBJ2-3,-,CASSQDRPSSTDTQYF,TGTGCCAGCAGCCAAGATCGTCCTTCTAGCACAGATACGCAGTATTTT
TRBV13,-,TRBJ2-2,TRBD2,CASRANSGRAEKAGELFF,TGTGCCAGCAGGGCGAATAGCGGGAGGGCCGAAAAAGCCGGGGAGCTGTTTTTT
TRBV28,-,TRBJ1-1,-,CASSFMQGSTEAFF,TGTGCCAGCAGTTTCATGCAGGGAAGCACTGAAGCTTTCTTT
TRBV15,-,TRBJ2-5,-,CATSREGAKTQYF,TGTGCCACCAGCAGAGAGGGGGCTAAGACCCAGTACTTC
TRBV21-1,-,TRBJ2-7,-,CASSSPFVDEQYF,TGTGCCAGCAGCTCTCCCTTTGTCGACGAGCAGTACTTC
TRBV5-4,-,TRBJ1-2,-,CASSLGPGGYTF,TGTGCCAGCAGCTTGGGCCCCGGTGGCTACACCTTC
TRBV27,-,TRBJ2-3,TRBD1,CASTSSGTGGADTQYF,TGTGCCAGCACCTCAAGCGGGACAGGGGGAGCAGATACGCAGTATTTT
TRBV18,once,TRBJ1-1,TRBD1,CASSPFDRGNEPEAFF,TGTGCCAGCTCACCGTTCGACAGGGGAAACGAACCTGAAGCTTTCTTT
TRBV27,-,TRBJ2-3,TRBD2,CASSLGLAGKRTDTQYF,TGTGCCAGCAGTTTAGGATTAGCGGGAAAGCGGACAGATACGCAGTATTTT
TRBV6-1,-,TRBJ2-1,TRBD2,CASSESQRGYNEQFF,TGTGCCAGCAGTGAGTCCCAGCGGGGCTACAATGAGCAGTTCTTC
TRBV29-1,-,TRBJ2-2,TRBD2,CSVEFAAGPGELFF,TGCAGCGTAGAGTTTGCAGCGGGGCCCGGGGAGCTGTTTTTT
TRBV29-1,once,TRBJ2-2,TRBD2,CRGGGGGTANTGELFF,TGCAGGGGGGGCGGGGGGGGGACCGCGAACACCGGGGAGCTGTTTTTT
TRBV19,few,TRBJ1-2,-,CASREGGGYTF,TGTGCCAGTAGAGAAGGAGGCGGCTACACCTTC
TRBV27,-,TRBJ2-3,TRBD2,CASCASGTYHTDTQYF,TGTGCCAGCTGTGCTAGCGGGACTTACCACACAGATACGCAGTATTTT
TRBV11-3,-,TRBJ1-5,-,CARGGAYNSNQPQHF,TGTGCCAGAGGGGGGGCGTACAATAGCAATCAGCCCCAGCATTTT
TRBV5-8,few,TRBJ1-3,-,CASSLFLHTERGNTIYF,TGTGCCAGCAGCTTGTTTCTTCACACGGAGAGGGGAAACACCATATATTTT
TRBV15,-,TRBJ1-5,-,CATSERDQPQHF,TGTGCCACCAGCGAGAGGGATCAGCCCCAGCATTTT
TRBV28,-,TRBJ1-6,TRBD1,CASSVTGGRENSPLHF,TGTGCCAGCAGTGTGACAGGGGGCAGAGAAAATTCACCCCTCCACTTT
TRBV29-1,-,TRBJ2-1,-,CSVVPPERLAGRAFNEQFF,TGCAGCGTTGTGCCCCCAGAACGACTCGCGGGACGGGCTTTCAATGAGCAGTTCTTC
TRBV6-1,once,TRBJ1-3,-,CASTQGGSSGNTIYF,TGTGCCAGCACTCAAGGGGGTAGCTCTGGAAACACCATATATTTT
TRBV6-1,-,TRBJ2-4,-,CASSENYVAKNIQYF,TGTGCCAGCAGTGAGAACTATGTAGCCAAAAACATTCAGTACTTC
TRBV29-1,once,TRBJ2-7,-,CSAQGELTYEQYF,TGCAGCGCCCAAGGGGAACTAACCTACGAGCAGTACTTC
TRBV28,once,TRBJ1-2,TRBD1,CATRTGTLVNYGYTF,TGTGCCACCAGGACAGGGACCTTGGTCAACTATGGCTACACCTTC
TRBV10-2,few,TRBJ2-3,-,CASSAKDTQYF,TGCGCCAGCAGTGCCAAAGATACGCAGTATTTT